Listed below are T cell receptor beta chains from one sample, sequenced in a study of T cells in Graves' hyperthyroidism and ophthalmopathy. From the multiplex PCR reads, TCRdb called clonotypes with MiXCR, one entry per CDR3 protein. The sample has some 760,000 distinct CDR3 sequences, 12% to 15% seen once; the top ten hold about a tenth. The sample comprised blood. The receptors were gathered from a woman in her late teens or twenties with Graves' hyperthyroidism. CDR3s include the opening cysteine and the closing phenylalanine or tryptophan. A D gene is named only where the DNA matches it firmly. Size is stated for part of the rows, as once, few or many counts, or as a class when the clone is expanded.

clone size	D gene	V gene	J gene	CDR3 protein	CDR3 DNA
many	.	TRBV28	TRBJ2-3	CASSFRGTPLDTQYF	TGTGCCAGCAGTTTCAGGGGGACTCCTTTAGATACGCAGTATTTT
.	.	TRBV29-1	TRBJ2-7	CSVQRASYEQYF	TGCAGCGTTCAAAGGGCCTCCTACGAGCAGTACTTC
many	.	TRBV6-1	TRBJ1-2	CASSDGAIGYTF	TGTGCCAGCAGTGACGGAGCTATCGGCTACACCTTC
few	TRBD2	TRBV2	TRBJ2-2	CASRGLAGSVGELFF	TGTGCCAGCAGGGGACTAGCGGGGTCAGTCGGGGAGCTGTTTTTT
many	.	TRBV18	TRBJ2-2	CASSPPKHTGELFF	TGTGCCAGCTCACCACCGAAGCACACCGGGGAGCTGTTTTTT
many	.	TRBV20-1	TRBJ2-5	CSACPFGAETQYF	TGCAGTGCATGCCCCTTTGGTGCGGAGACCCAGTACTTC
many	.	TRBV7-9	TRBJ2-1	CASSLSRGGGHEQFF	TGTGCCAGCAGCTTATCGAGGGGAGGGGGCCATGAGCAGTTCTTC
many	.	TRBV11-2	TRBJ1-2	CASSSLKEVNGYTF	TGTGCCAGCAGCTCGCTTAAGGAGGTTAATGGCTACACCTTC
many	TRBD2	TRBV12-3/TRBV12-4	TRBJ2-1	CASSLSGSLSEVSFDNEQFF	TGTGCCAGCAGTCTTAGCGGGAGTCTTTCGGAGGTATCATTTGACAATGAGCAGTTCTTC
.	.	TRBV4-1	TRBJ1-1	CASSPDSRDTEAFF	TGCGCCAGCAGCCCCGATTCCCGAGACACTGAAGCTTTCTTT
few	TRBD1	TRBV29-1	TRBJ1-1	CSVGTGESNTEAFF	TGCAGCGTTGGGACAGGGGAAAGCAACACTGAAGCTTTCTTT
few	TRBD2	TRBV6-2/TRBV6-3	TRBJ2-7	CASSRRPGGPYEQYF	TGTGCCAGCAGCCGTCGGCCGGGAGGTCCATACGAGCAGTACTTC
few	.	TRBV24-1	TRBJ2-5	CATSDLDRETQYF	TGTGCCACCAGTGATTTGGACAGAGAGACCCAGTACTTC
many	.	TRBV18	TRBJ1-4	CASSLYRDQRSTNEKLFF	TGTGCCAGCTCACTCTACAGGGATCAGAGGTCAACTAATGAAAAACTGTTTTTT
few	.	TRBV27	TRBJ2-4	CASSKQGPKVAQYF	TGTGCCAGCAGTAAACAGGGCCCCAAGGTCGCTCAGTACTTC
once	TRBD2	TRBV20-1	TRBJ2-1	CSARPWRLAGGYEQFF	TGCAGTGCTAGGCCCTGGCGACTAGCGGGAGGTTATGAGCAGTTCTTC
many	.	TRBV11-2	TRBJ2-7	CASSATYEQYF	TGTGCCAGCTCAGCGACCTACGAGCAGTACTTC
.	.	TRBV5-1	TRBJ2-7	CASARQNSYEQYF	TGCGCCAGCGCCAGACAGAACTCCTACGAGCAGTACTTC
many	.	TRBV6-1	TRBJ1-1	CASRKTSSTEAFF	TGTGCCAGCAGGAAGACCTCATCCACTGAAGCTTTCTTT
many	TRBD2	TRBV28	TRBJ2-1	CASTSGGLAGYNEQFF	TGTGCCAGTACCTCGGGAGGACTAGCGGGTTACAATGAGCAGTTCTTC
many	TRBD1	TRBV5-4	TRBJ1-1	CASRTGTGGTEAFF	TGTGCCAGCAGAACCGGGACAGGGGGCACTGAAGCTTTCTTT
.	.	TRBV6-2/TRBV6-3	TRBJ1-3	CASSPDLAGNTIYF	TGTGCCAGCAGTCCGGACTTGGCTGGAAACACCATATATTTT
many	TRBD2	TRBV7-9	TRBJ2-1	CASSSPGTSGVEQFF	TGTGCCAGCAGCTCACCCGGGACTAGCGGAGTTGAGCAGTTCTTC
.	.	TRBV30	TRBJ1-3	CAWSSDFFSGNTIYF	TGTGCCTGGAGTTCCGACTTCTTCTCTGGAAACACCATATATTTT
many	.	TRBV18	TRBJ2-1	CASSPYRGAPDNEQFF	TGTGCCAGCTCACCCTACCGTGGGGCTCCCGACAATGAGCAGTTCTTC
many	.	TRBV18	TRBJ2-1	CASSPQGRDSEQFF	TGTGCCAGCTCACCTCAAGGGCGGGACTCTGAGCAGTTCTTC
.	TRBD2	TRBV29-1	TRBJ2-5	CSVGTSYVTGTQYF	TGCAGCGTTGGGACTAGCTACGTTACGGGGACCCAGTACTTC
few	.	TRBV6-1	TRBJ1-5	CASSHLDSLGNQPQHF	TGTGCCAGCAGTCACCTCGACAGTCTGGGGAATCAGCCCCAGCATTTT
.	.	TRBV5-1	TRBJ2-5	CASSLAEGVQETQYF	TGCGCCAGCAGCTTGGCCGAAGGGGTTCAAGAGACCCAGTACTTC
.	.	TRBV5-1	TRBJ1-1	CASSPDRSGLGNTEAFF	TGCGCCAGCAGCCCTGACAGGAGCGGGCTTGGCAACACTGAAGCTTTCTTT
.	TRBD1	TRBV30	TRBJ1-2	CAWTTGQGEEGYTF	TGTGCCTGGACGACGGGACAGGGGGAGGAAGGCTACACCTTC
.	.	TRBV6-1	TRBJ2-3	CASSPDGGPYQPQYF	TGTGCCAGCAGCCCGGACGGGGGTCCCTATCAGCCCCAGTATTTT
.	TRBD1	TRBV29-1	TRBJ2-5	CSVWIKKGARETQYF	TGCAGCGTTTGGATTAAGAAGGGGGCCCGAGAGACCCAGTACTTC
.	.	TRBV24-1	TRBJ1-5	CATSDLQGDQPQHF	TGTGCCACCAGTGATCTGCAGGGAGATCAGCCCCAGCATTTT
many	.	TRBV20-1	TRBJ2-5	CSARIGTRETQYF	TGCAGTGCTAGGATCGGTACTAGGGAGACCCAGTACTTC
.	TRBD1	TRBV28	TRBJ2-7	CASRGHGTEAYEQYF	TGTGCCAGCAGGGGCCATGGGACAGAAGCCTACGAGCAGTACTTC
few	TRBD1	TRBV4-1	TRBJ2-5	CASSPGTGGTQYF	TGCGCCAGCAGCCCCGGGACAGGGGGGACCCAGTACTTC
many	.	TRBV2	TRBJ2-1	CASSEELLANEQFF	TGTGCCAGCAGTGAGGAACTACTCGCCAATGAGCAGTTCTTC
.	.	TRBV13	TRBJ1-3	CASSTQVGNTIYF	TGTGCCAGCAGCACACAGGTCGGAAACACCATATATTTT
many	.	TRBV28	TRBJ1-2	CASSFDRSYYGYTF	TGTGCCAGCAGTTTTGACAGGTCCTACTATGGCTACACCTTC
few	TRBD1	TRBV11-2	TRBJ1-2	CASSLGGTGSRYGYTF	TGTGCCAGCAGCTTAGGGGGGACAGGGAGCAGGTATGGCTACACCTTC
many	.	TRBV11-2	TRBJ2-3	CASSLDRAGLITDTQYF	TGTGCCAGCAGCTTAGATCGGGCAGGGCTTATCACAGATACGCAGTATTTT
.	.	TRBV6-4	TRBJ1-1	CASSDSAGTEAFF	TGTGCCAGCAGTGACTCAGCCGGCACTGAAGCTTTCTTT
many	.	TRBV18	TRBJ2-1	CASSPTRGVGTNEQFF	TGTGCCAGCTCACCAACTAGGGGAGTGGGTACCAATGAGCAGTTCTTC
many	.	TRBV7-2	TRBJ2-3	CASSLLGWTDTQYF	TGTGCCAGCAGCTTATTGGGTTGGACAGATACGCAGTATTTT
.	.	TRBV24-1	TRBJ1-6	CATNFGGGNSPLHF	TGTGCCACCAACTTTGGAGGTGGGAATTCACCCCTCCACTTT
.	TRBD1	TRBV19	TRBJ1-1	CATRNGQGNTEAFF	TGTGCCACTCGTAACGGACAGGGTAACACTGAAGCTTTCTTT
.	.	TRBV4-2	TRBJ2-6	CASSQDPAALANVLTF	TGTGCCAGCAGCCAAGATCCGGCAGCCCTGGCCAACGTCCTGACTTTC
many	.	TRBV30	TRBJ1-1	CAWSVNSLNTEAFF	TGTGCCTGGAGTGTCAACAGCTTGAACACTGAAGCTTTCTTT
many	TRBD1	TRBV4-2	TRBJ1-3	CASSRTGEGNTIYF	TGTGCCAGCAGCCGGACAGGGGAGGGAAACACCATATATTTT
few	.	TRBV6-1	TRBJ1-3	CASSRSWGASGNTIYF	TGTGCCAGCAGTCGGTCATGGGGGGCTTCTGGAAACACCATATATTTT
.	TRBD1	TRBV18	TRBJ2-7	CASSSSAGQGAYEQYF	TGTGCCAGCTCCTCTTCGGCGGGACAGGGGGCCTACGAGCAGTACTTC
few	TRBD2	TRBV5-1	TRBJ2-2	CASSLFLAGVSGELFF	TGCGCCAGCAGCTTATTTCTAGCGGGAGTCTCCGGGGAGCTGTTTTTT
many	.	TRBV13	TRBJ2-3	CASSSLFGDTQYF	TGTGCCAGCAGCTCCCTTTTCGGGGATACGCAGTATTTT
many	.	TRBV12-3/TRBV12-4	TRBJ1-1	CASSWGGNMRTEAFF	TGTGCCAGCAGTTGGGGCGGGAATATGAGGACTGAAGCTTTCTTT